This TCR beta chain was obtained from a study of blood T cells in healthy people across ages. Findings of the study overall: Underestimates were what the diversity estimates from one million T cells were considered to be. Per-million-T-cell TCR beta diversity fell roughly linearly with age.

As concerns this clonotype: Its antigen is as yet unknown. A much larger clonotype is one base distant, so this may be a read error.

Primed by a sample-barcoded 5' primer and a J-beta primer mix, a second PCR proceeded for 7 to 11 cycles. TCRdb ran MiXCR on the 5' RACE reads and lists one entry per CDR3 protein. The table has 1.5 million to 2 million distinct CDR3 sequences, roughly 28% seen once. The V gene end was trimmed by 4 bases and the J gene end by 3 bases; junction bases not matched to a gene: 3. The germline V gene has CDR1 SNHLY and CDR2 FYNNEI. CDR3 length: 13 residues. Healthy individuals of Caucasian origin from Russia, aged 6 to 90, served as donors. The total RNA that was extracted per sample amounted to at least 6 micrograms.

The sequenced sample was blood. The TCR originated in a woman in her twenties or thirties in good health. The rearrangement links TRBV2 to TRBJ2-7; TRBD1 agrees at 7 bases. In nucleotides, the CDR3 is TGTGCCAGCAGTGGGGACAGCGACTACGAGCAGTACTTC. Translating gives CASSGDSDYEQYF.